Here is one T cell receptor (beta chain) with its context. No antigen is known for it. The data belong to a study of PD-1 blockade in classical Hodgkin lymphoma. The study, taken as a whole, reports: Why the repertoires differ is still unclear, perhaps disease activity or prior therapy. At baseline, newly diagnosed patients reportedly showed less TCR diversity than healthy donors.

Generated by immunoSEQ multiplex PCR, the TCRdb table keeps only in-frame clones and is missing some. Of roughly 77,000 clones in the sample, 93% are singletons; the top ten hold roughly 2.7%. The CDR3 consists of 13 residues. V lost 5 bases, J lost 1 base, and 5 bases lay in between. CDR1 and CDR2 from the germline V gene are SGHNT and YENEEA. Time point of the sample: newly diagnosed, previously untreated cHL patient sample. The rearrangement joins TRBV11-3 to TRBJ2-2; D gene uncertain. The sequencing input was peripheral blood mononuclear cells (PBMCs). This clonotype originated in a human donor with classical Hodgkin lymphoma. The CDR3 DNA reads as TGTGCCAGCAGCAAGGAGAACACCGGGGAGCTGTTTTTT. Translated, it gives CASSKENTGELFF.